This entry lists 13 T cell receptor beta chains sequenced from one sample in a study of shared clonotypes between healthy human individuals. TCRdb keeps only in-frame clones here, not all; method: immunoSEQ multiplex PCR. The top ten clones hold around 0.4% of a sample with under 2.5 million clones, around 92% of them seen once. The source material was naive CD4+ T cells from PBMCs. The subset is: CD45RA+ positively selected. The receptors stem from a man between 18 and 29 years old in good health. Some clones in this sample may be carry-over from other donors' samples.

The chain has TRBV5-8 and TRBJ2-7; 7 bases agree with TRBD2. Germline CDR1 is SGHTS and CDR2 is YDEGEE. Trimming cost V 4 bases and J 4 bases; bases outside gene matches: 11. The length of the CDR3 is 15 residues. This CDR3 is CASSLGGRDPYEQYF. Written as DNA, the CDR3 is TGTGCCAGCAGCCTCGGGGGGAGGGATCCATACGAGCAGTACTTC.

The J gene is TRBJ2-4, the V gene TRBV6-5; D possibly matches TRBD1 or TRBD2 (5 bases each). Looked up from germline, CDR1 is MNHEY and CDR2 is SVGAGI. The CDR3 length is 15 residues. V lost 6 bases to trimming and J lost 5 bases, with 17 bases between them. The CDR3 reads CASRNSPGPENIQYF. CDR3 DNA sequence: TGTGCCAGCAGAAACTCGCCGGGACCAGAAAACATTCAGTACTTC.

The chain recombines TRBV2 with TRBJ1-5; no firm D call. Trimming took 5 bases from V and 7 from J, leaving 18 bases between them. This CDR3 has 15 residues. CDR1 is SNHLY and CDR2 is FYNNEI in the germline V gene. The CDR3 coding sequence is TGTGCCAGCAGTTCCGAATGGGGTATTGGGCAGCCCCAGCATTTT. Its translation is CASSSEWGIGQPQHF.

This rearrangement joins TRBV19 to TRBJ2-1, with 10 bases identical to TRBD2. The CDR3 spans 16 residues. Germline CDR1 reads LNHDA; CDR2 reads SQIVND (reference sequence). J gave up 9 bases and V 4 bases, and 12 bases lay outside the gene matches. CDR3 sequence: CASSSPPGLAIGEQFF. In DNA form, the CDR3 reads TGTGCCAGTAGTAGCCCTCCGGGACTAGCGATCGGTGAGCAGTTCTTC.

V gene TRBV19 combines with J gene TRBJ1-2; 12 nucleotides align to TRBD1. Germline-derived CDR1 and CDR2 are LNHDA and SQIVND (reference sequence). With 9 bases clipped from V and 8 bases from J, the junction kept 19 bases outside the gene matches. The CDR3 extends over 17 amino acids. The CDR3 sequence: CASLQGGTGGISGGYTF. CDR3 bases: TGTGCCAGCCTCCAAGGAGGGACAGGGGGCATCAGTGGGGGCTACACCTTC.

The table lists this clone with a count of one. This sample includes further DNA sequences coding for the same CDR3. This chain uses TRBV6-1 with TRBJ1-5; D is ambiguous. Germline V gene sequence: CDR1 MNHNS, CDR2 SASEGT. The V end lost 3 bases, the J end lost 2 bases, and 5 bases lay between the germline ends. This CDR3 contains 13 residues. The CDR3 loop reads CASSEPGNQPQHF. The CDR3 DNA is TGTGCCAGCAGTGAGCCGGGCAATCAGCCCCAGCATTTT.

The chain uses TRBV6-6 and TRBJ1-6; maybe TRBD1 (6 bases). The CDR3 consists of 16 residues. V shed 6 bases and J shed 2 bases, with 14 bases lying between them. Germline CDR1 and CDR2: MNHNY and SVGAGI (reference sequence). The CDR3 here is CASSFPGTPYNSPLHF. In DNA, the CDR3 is TGTGCCAGCAGCTTTCCTGGGACACCCTATAATTCACCCCTCCACTTT.

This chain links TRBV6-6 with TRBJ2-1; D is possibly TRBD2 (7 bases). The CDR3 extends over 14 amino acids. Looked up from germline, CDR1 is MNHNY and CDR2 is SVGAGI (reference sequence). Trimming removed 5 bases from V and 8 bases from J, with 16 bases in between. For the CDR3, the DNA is TGTGCCAGCAGTAAAGGGGGGGGAAGGGATGAGCAGTTCTTC. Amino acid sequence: CASSKGGGRDEQFF.

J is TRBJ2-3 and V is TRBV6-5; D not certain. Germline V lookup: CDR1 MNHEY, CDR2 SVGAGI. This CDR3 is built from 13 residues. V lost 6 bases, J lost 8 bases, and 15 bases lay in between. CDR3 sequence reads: CASRPSELGTQYF. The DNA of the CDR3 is TGTGCCAGCAGGCCTTCGGAGCTTGGTACGCAGTATTTT.

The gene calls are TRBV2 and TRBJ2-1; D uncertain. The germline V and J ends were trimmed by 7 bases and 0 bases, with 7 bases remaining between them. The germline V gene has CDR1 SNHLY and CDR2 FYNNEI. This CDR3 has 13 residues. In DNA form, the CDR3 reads TGTGCCAGCAACCCGGGCTCCTACAATGAGCAGTTCTTC. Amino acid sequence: CASNPGSYNEQFF.

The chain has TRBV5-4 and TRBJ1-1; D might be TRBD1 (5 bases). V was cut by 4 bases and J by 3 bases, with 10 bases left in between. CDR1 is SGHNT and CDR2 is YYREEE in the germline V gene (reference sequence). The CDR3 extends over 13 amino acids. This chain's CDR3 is CASSMGLDTEAFF. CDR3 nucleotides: TGTGCCAGCAGCATGGGACTTGACACTGAAGCTTTCTTT. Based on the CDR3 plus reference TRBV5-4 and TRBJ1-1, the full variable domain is ETGVTQSPTHLIKTRGQQVTLRCSSQSGHNTVSWYQQALGQGPQFIFQYYREEENGRGNFPPRFSGLQFPNYSSELNVNALELDDSALYLCASSMGLDTEAFFGQGTRLTVV.

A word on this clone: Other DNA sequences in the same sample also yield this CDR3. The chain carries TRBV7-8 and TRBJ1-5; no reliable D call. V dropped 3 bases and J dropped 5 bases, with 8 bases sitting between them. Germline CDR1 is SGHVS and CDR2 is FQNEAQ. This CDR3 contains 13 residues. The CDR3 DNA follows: TGTGCCAGCAGCTTGGTCGCTGATCAGCCCCAGCATTTT. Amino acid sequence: CASSLVADQPQHF. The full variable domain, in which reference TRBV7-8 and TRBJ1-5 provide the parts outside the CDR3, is GAGVSQSPRYKVAKRGQDVALRCDPISGHVSLFWYQQALGQGPEFLTYFQNEAQLDKSGLPSDRFFAERPEGSVSTLKIQRTQQEDSAVYLCASSLVADQPQHFGDGTRLSIL.

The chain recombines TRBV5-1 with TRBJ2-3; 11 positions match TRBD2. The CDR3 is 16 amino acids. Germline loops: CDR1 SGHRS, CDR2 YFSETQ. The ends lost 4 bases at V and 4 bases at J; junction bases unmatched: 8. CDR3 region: CASSRGVAGGADTQYF. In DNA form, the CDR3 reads TGCGCCAGCAGCAGGGGTGTAGCGGGAGGGGCAGATACGCAGTATTTT.